The clone carrying this T cell receptor beta chain has ten or more counts. Its matching antigen is unknown. Clinical symptoms, serum thyroxine and TRAb, thyroid ultrasound and orbital computed tomography were used for the diagnoses. This sample was included in a study of T cells in Graves' hyperthyroidism and ophthalmopathy. Regions amplified from RNA transcripts were the TCR beta CDR3 regions. An initial round of RT-PCR targeting the TCR CDR3 relied on the HTBI primer set. TCRdb reanalysed the multiplex PCR reads using MiXCR and keeps one entry per CDR3 protein. In the table there are 700,000 or so distinct CDR3 sequences, more than 12% of which are singletons. General study results and limits: Ophthalmopathy was distinguished from stable hyperthyroidism by 13 V-J signatures.

The CDR3 covers 16 residues. The ends were cut back, 2 bases at V and 4 bases at J, with 17 bases in the middle. The germline V gene has CDR1 MDHEN and CDR2 SYDVKM. The chain recombines TRBV28 with TRBJ1-1; D not certain. This TCR was sampled from a woman aged 45-60 years with Graves' ophthalmopathy. Material: blood. The CDR3 bases are TGTGCCAGCAGTTTAGAAGGACGGGGAGTCGGCACTGAAGCTTTCTTT. It is translated as CASSLEGRGVGTEAFF.